This T cell receptor (beta chain) emerged from a study of blood T cells in healthy people across ages. Details on this clonotype: Its antigen is unknown.

Study-wide results and limits: Diversity was higher, and naive CD4+ cells more numerous, in long-lived donors than in aged donors.

Sample-barcoded 5' priming and a J-beta primer mix drove a second PCR of 7 to 11 cycles. TCRdb used MiXCR to reprocess the 5' RACE reads, holding one entry per CDR3 protein. The sample carries some 760,000 distinct CDR3 sequences, roughly 25% recorded once. V was clipped by 3 bases and J by 8 bases, with 22 bases between them. CDR3 length equals 17 residues. These records were also assigned to another study, of T cells of mothers and their children. That work states: Study donors consisted of three healthy Caucasian mothers and their six children. Each 15 ul cDNA reaction used approximately 1.5 ug RNA; all RNA was used.

The rearrangement uses TRBV12-3 or TRBV12-4 and TRBJ2-2; maybe TRBD2 (7 bases). This clonotype was sampled from a boy younger than 18 in good health. The sample comprised blood. CDR3 nucleotides: TGTGCCAGCAGTTTCCTTGACCTTGCGGGGGCCTTAGGGGAGCTGTTTTTT. Protein product: CASSFLDLAGALGELFF.